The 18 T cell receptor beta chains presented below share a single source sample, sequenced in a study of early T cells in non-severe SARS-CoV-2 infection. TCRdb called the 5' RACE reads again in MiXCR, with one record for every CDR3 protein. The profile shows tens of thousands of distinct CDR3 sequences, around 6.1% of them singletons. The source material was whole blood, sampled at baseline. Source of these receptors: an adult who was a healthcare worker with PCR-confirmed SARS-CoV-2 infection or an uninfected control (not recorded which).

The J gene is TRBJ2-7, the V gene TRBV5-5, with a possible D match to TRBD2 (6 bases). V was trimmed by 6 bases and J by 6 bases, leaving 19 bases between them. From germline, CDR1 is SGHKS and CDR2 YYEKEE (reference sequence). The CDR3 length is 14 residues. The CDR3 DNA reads TGTGCCAGCACCGCCCCGGGACTGCCCCTCGAGCAGTACTTC. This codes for CASTAPGLPLEQYF.

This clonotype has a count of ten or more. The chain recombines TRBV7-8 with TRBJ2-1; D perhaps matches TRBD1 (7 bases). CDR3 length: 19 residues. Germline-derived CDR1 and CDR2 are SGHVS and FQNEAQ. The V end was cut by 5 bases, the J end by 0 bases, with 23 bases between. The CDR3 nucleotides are TGTGCCAGCAGCCCCGGGCGGGACAGATTTTCTAGCTCCTACAATGAGCAGTTCTTC. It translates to CASSPGRDRFSSSYNEQFF.

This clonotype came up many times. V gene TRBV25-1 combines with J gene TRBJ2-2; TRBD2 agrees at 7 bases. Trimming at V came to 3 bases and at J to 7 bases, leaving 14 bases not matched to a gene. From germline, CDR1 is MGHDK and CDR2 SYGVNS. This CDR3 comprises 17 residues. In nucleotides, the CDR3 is TGTGCCAGCAGTGATCGAAGTTCCCCCCTAGCGGACGGGGAGCTGTTTTTT. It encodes CASSDRSSPLADGELFF.

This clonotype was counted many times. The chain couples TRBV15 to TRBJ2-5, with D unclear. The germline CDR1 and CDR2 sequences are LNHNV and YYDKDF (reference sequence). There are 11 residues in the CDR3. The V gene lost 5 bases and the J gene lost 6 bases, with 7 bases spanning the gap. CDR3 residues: CATSGAQTQYF. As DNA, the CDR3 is TGTGCCACCAGCGGAGCGCAGACCCAGTACTTC.

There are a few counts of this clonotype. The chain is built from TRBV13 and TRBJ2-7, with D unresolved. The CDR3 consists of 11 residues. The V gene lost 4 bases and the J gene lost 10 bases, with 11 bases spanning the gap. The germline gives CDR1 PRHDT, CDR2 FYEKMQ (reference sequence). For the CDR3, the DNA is TGTGCCAGCAGCTCCCTCGGCGATCAGTACTTC. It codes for CASSSLGDQYF.

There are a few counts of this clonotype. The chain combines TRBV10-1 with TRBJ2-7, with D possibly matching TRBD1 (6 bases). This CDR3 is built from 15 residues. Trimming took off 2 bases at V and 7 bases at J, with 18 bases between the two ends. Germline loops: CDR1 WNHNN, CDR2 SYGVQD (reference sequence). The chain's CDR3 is CASSERGRQQGEQYF. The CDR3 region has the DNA TGCGCCAGCAGTGAGAGGGGCAGGCAACAGGGAGAGCAGTACTTC.

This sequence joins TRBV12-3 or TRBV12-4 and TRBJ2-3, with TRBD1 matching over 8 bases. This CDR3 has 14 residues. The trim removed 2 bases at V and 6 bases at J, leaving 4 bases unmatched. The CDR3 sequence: CASSLRTGPDTQYF. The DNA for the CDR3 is TGTGCCAGCAGTTTAAGGACAGGGCCCGATACGCAGTATTTT.

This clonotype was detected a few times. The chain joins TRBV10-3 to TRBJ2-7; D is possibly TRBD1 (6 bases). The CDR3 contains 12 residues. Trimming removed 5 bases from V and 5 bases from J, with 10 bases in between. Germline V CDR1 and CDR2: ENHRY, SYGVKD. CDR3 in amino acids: CAISSSGDEQYF. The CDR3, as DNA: TGTGCCATCAGTAGCTCAGGGGACGAGCAGTACTTC.

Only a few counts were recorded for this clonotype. CDR3 DNA: TGTGCCAGCAGCTTAGGGACAAATACTCCTTCCGGGCAGTACTTC. As protein: CASSLGTNTPSGQYF. The chain has TRBV7-3 and TRBJ2-7; TRBD1 is a possible D gene (6 bases). V dropped 2 bases and J dropped 9 bases, with 20 bases sitting between them. Germline-derived CDR1 and CDR2 are SGHTA and FQGTGA. The CDR3 runs 15 residues.

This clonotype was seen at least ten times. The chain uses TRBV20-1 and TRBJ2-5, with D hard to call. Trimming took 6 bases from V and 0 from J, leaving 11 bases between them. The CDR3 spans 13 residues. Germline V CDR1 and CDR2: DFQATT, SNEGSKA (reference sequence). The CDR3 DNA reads TGCAGTGCCCTAAAGGGCGACCAAGAGACCCAGTACTTC. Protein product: CSALKGDQETQYF.

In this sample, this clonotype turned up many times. The CDR3 DNA reads TGTGCCAGCAGCCAAGATCCTCTGCGGGGAAGACTTAGCAAGTTCTTC. Residues: CASSQDPLRGRLSKFF. V usage is TRBV14 and J usage is TRBJ2-1; possibly TRBD2 for D (6 bases). V was cut by 0 bases and J by 14 bases, with 23 bases left in between. This CDR3 spans 16 amino acids. The germline CDR1 and CDR2 sequences are SGHDN and FVKESK.

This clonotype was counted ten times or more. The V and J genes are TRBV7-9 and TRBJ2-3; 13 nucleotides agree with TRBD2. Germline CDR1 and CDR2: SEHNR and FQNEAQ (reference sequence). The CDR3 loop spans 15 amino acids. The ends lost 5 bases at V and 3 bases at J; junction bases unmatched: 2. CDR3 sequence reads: CASSRTSGRTDTQYF. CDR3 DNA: TGTGCCAGCAGCCGGACTAGCGGGAGAACAGATACGCAGTATTTT.

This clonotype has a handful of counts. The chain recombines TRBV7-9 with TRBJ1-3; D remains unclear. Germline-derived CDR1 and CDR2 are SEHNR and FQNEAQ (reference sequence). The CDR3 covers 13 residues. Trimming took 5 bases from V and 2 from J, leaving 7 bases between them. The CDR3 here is CASSPWAGNTIYF. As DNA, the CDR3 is TGTGCCAGCAGCCCCTGGGCTGGAAACACCATATATTTT.

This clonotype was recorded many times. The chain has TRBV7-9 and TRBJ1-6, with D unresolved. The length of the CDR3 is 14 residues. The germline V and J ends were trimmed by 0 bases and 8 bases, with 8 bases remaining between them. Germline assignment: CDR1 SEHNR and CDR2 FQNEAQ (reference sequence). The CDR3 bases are TGTGCCAGCAGCTTAGCAGGGATTGATTCACCCCTCCACTTT. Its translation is CASSLAGIDSPLHF.

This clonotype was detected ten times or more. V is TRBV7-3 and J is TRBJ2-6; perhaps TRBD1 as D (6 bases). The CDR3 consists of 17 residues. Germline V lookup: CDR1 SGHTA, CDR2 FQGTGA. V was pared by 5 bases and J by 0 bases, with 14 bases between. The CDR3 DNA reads TGTGCCAGCAGCGACGGGACACTAGTCTCTGGGGCCAACGTCCTGACTTTC. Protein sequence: CASSDGTLVSGANVLTF.

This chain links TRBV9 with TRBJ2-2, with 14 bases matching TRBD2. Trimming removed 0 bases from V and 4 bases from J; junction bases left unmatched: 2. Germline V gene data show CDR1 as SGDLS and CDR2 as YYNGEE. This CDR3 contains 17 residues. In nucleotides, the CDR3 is TGTGCCAGCAGCGTAGGACTAGCGGGGGGGCCCACCGGGGAGCTGTTTTTT. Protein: CASSVGLAGGPTGELFF.

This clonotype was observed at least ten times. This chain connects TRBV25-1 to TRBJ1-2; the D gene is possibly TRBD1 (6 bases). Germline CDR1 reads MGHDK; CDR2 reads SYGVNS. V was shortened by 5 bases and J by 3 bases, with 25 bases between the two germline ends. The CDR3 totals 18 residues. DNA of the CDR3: TGTGCCAGCAGTCCTGGGGGCCACGGGGGGACTCGCGACTATGGCTACACCTTC. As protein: CASSPGGHGGTRDYGYTF.

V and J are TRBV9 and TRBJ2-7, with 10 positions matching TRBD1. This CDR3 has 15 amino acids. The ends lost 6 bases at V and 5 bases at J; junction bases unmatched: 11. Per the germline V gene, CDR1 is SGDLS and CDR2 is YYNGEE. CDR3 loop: CASNQIGTGDHEQYF. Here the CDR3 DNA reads TGTGCCAGCAACCAAATAGGGACAGGGGACCACGAGCAGTACTTC. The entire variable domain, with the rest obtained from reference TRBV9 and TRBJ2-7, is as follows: DSGVTQTPKHLITATGQRVTLRCSPRSGDLSVYWYQQSLDQGLQFLIQYYNGEERAKGNILERFSAQQFPDLHSELNLSSLELGDSALYFCASNQIGTGDHEQYFGPGTRLTVT.